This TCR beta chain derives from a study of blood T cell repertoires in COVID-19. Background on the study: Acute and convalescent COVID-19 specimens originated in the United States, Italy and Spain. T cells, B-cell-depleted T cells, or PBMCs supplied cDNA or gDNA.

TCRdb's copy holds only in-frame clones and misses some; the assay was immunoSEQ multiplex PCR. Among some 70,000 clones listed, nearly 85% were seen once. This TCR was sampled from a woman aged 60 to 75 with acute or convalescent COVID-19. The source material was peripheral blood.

The CDR3 nucleotides read TGTGCCAGCAGCTTGGCCGGGACAGGGACCTATGGCTACACCTTC. Translating it yields CASSLAGTGTYGYTF. The V call is TRBV5-5, the J call TRBJ1-2; 9 bases match TRBD1. The V and J ends lost 0 bases and 4 bases, in that order; junction bases with no gene match: 4. This CDR3 has 15 amino acids. From germline, CDR1 is SGHKS and CDR2 YYEKEE (reference sequence).